Described below is a single T cell receptor (beta chain) sequence and its context. This specimen comes from a study of metastatic and nonmetastatic thyroid tumors. Germline-derived CDR1 and CDR2 are KGHSH and LQKENI. The V gene lost 4 bases and the J gene lost 7 bases, with 20 bases spanning the gap. The CDR3 extends over 15 amino acids. In the original processing: Differences in CDR3 between clinicopathological groups were drawn on to build a classifier intended to discriminate distant-metastatic papillary thyroid cancer patients. TCRdb recomputed clones from the PCR reads via MiXCR. Clone size and V and J calls follow TCRdb, not the original study. The sample lists 13,000 or so clones, approximately 27% occurring once. No treatment of any kind had been given to any patient before thyroid surgery.

The TCR originated in a female donor with papillary thyroid cancer or a benign thyroid nodule (not recorded which). Some clones in this sample may be carry-over from other donors' samples. The sample taken for sequencing was tumor tissue. V and J are TRBV18 and TRBJ2-7; possibly TRBD2 for D (5 bases). The DNA for the CDR3 is TGTGCCAGCTCACGCAGCGGTAGGTCCGAAGTTGAGCAGTACTTC. Encoded protein: CASSRSGRSEVEQYF.